The rows below give T cell receptor beta chains drawn from one sample of a study of T cell repertoires in aging, cancer and after chemotherapy. A single record per CDR3 protein comes from TCRdb applying MiXCR to the multiplex PCR reads. Of about 3,100 distinct CDR3 sequences listed, less than 35% are singletons. The sequenced sample was blood. These receptors originate from a human donor with a solid tumor. Both conserved end residues are part of each CDR3. A D gene is named only where the DNA matches it firmly. Some rows have no size entry. The others give once, few or many, or a class for an expanded clone.

v_gene: TRBV6-5; d_gene: .; abundance: .; j_gene: TRBJ2-1; CDR3nt: TGTGCCAGCAGTTTAATGCTCGGCGGGACGTCTGGGAATGAGCAGTTCTTC; CDR3aa: CASSLMLGGTSGNEQFF
v_gene: TRBV19; d_gene: .; abundance: .; j_gene: TRBJ2-6; CDR3nt: TGTGCCAGTAGTACCGATAGGGGCGGAGATGGGGCCAACGTCCTGACTTTC; CDR3aa: CASSTDRGGDGANVLTF
v_gene: TRBV19; d_gene: .; abundance: few; j_gene: TRBJ1-3; CDR3nt: TGTGCCAGCCTTCCCGACAGAACTGGAAACACCATATATTTT; CDR3aa: CASLPDRTGNTIYF
v_gene: TRBV6-4; d_gene: TRBD2; abundance: .; j_gene: TRBJ2-3; CDR3nt: TGTGCCAGCAGTGCCGAAGCGGGGGGCCGTGATACGCAGTATTTT; CDR3aa: CASSAEAGGRDTQYF
v_gene: TRBV5-1; d_gene: .; abundance: .; j_gene: TRBJ1-2; CDR3nt: TGCGCCAGCAGCCTGGACGGATTGAGTGGCTACACCTTC; CDR3aa: CASSLDGLSGYTF
v_gene: TRBV20-1; d_gene: .; abundance: .; j_gene: TRBJ1-4; CDR3nt: TGCAGTGCTAGAGAGTCAGCCAGATGGAGTGAAAAACTGTTTTTT; CDR3aa: CSARESARWSEKLFF
v_gene: TRBV12-3/TRBV12-4; d_gene: .; abundance: few; j_gene: TRBJ1-4; CDR3nt: TGTGCCAGCAGCGTGCAAATCAATGAAAAACTGTTTTTT; CDR3aa: CASSVQINEKLFF
v_gene: TRBV11-1; d_gene: TRBD2; abundance: .; j_gene: TRBJ2-7; CDR3nt: TGTGCCAGCATCTATCGGACTAGCGGGGGGTTCGAGCAGTACTTC; CDR3aa: CASIYRTSGGFEQYF
v_gene: TRBV5-4; d_gene: .; abundance: .; j_gene: TRBJ2-1; CDR3nt: TGTGCCAGCAGCTTAACCGGGACTGAGCAGTTCTTC; CDR3aa: CASSLTGTEQFF
v_gene: TRBV15; d_gene: .; abundance: medium-sized; j_gene: TRBJ2-7; CDR3nt: TGTGCCACCAGCAGGGGGTCTGGCGAGCAGTACTTC; CDR3aa: CATSRGSGEQYF
v_gene: TRBV6-4; d_gene: .; abundance: .; j_gene: TRBJ2-3; CDR3nt: TGTGCCAGCAGCCCCGGGGCGGCAGATACGCAGTATTTT; CDR3aa: CASSPGAADTQYF
v_gene: TRBV5-4; d_gene: .; abundance: .; j_gene: TRBJ1-5; CDR3nt: TGTGCCAGCAGCCTGGGGGGCCTCACACCCAATCAGCCCCAGCATTTT; CDR3aa: CASSLGGLTPNQPQHF
v_gene: TRBV6-5; d_gene: .; abundance: .; j_gene: TRBJ1-1; CDR3nt: TGTGCCAGCAGCAATGGTGGGGGGGACACTGAAGCTTTCTTT; CDR3aa: CASSNGGGDTEAFF
v_gene: TRBV24-1; d_gene: .; abundance: .; j_gene: TRBJ2-3; CDR3nt: TGTGCCACCAGCGGGGGCACAGATACGCAGTATTTT; CDR3aa: CATSGGTDTQYF
v_gene: TRBV27; d_gene: TRBD1; abundance: medium-sized; j_gene: TRBJ2-7; CDR3nt: TGTGCCAGCAGTTTACAGGGGGCTAACTACGAGCAGTACTTC; CDR3aa: CASSLQGANYEQYF
v_gene: TRBV6-2/TRBV6-3; d_gene: TRBD2; abundance: few; j_gene: TRBJ2-2; CDR3nt: TGTGCCAGCAACCTCGGACTAGCGGGCCCCACCGGGGAGCTGTTTTTT; CDR3aa: CASNLGLAGPTGELFF
v_gene: TRBV5-1; d_gene: .; abundance: .; j_gene: TRBJ2-3; CDR3nt: TGCGCCAGCTCCGTAGCAAGTACTAGCACAGATACGCAGTATTTT; CDR3aa: CASSVASTSTDTQYF
v_gene: TRBV10-3; d_gene: .; abundance: .; j_gene: TRBJ2-1; CDR3nt: TGTGCCGCCACTGGGGTGGCCGGGGATGAGCAGTTCTTC; CDR3aa: CAATGVAGDEQFF
v_gene: TRBV20-1; d_gene: TRBD2; abundance: .; j_gene: TRBJ2-7; CDR3nt: TGCAGTGCTAAGACCGGGACTAGCAACTACGAGCAGTACTTC; CDR3aa: CSAKTGTSNYEQYF
v_gene: TRBV20-1; d_gene: TRBD1; abundance: .; j_gene: TRBJ2-2; CDR3nt: TGCAGTGCTAGAGAGACAGGGGGCGCGGTAACCGGGGAGCTGTTTTTT; CDR3aa: CSARETGGAVTGELFF
v_gene: TRBV29-1; d_gene: .; abundance: large; j_gene: TRBJ2-7; CDR3nt: TGCAGCGCCTCAGGCGGGACAATTTATGACGAGCAGTACTTC; CDR3aa: CSASGGTIYDEQYF
v_gene: TRBV7-2; d_gene: TRBD2; abundance: .; j_gene: TRBJ2-1; CDR3nt: TGTGCCAGCAGCTTATACGGCGGGAGGCAAGACAATGAGCAGTTCTTC; CDR3aa: CASSLYGGRQDNEQFF
v_gene: TRBV6-5; d_gene: .; abundance: .; j_gene: TRBJ1-3; CDR3nt: TGTGCCAGCAGTTACTCGACCGCGACTGACTCTGGAAACACCATATATTTT; CDR3aa: CASSYSTATDSGNTIYF
v_gene: TRBV6-5; d_gene: TRBD1; abundance: few; j_gene: TRBJ2-2; CDR3nt: TGTGCCAGCAGATCTGACAGGGCAATCTTCGCGAACACCGGGGAGCTGTTTTTT; CDR3aa: CASRSDRAIFANTGELFF
v_gene: TRBV7-6; d_gene: .; abundance: few; j_gene: TRBJ2-3; CDR3nt: TGTGCCAGCAGCCGGGGACTCGGCACAGATACGCAGTATTTT; CDR3aa: CASSRGLGTDTQYF
v_gene: TRBV20-1; d_gene: .; abundance: .; j_gene: TRBJ2-5; CDR3nt: TGCAGTGCTAGTGACTCGCGGGTCGAGACCCAGTACTTC; CDR3aa: CSASDSRVETQYF
v_gene: TRBV6-5; d_gene: TRBD1; abundance: medium-sized; j_gene: TRBJ2-7; CDR3nt: TGTGCCAGCAGTTACTCAAACAGGGGAAGCTACGAGCAGTACTTC; CDR3aa: CASSYSNRGSYEQYF
v_gene: TRBV6-1; d_gene: TRBD2; abundance: .; j_gene: TRBJ2-6; CDR3nt: TGTGCCAGCAGTGAAATAGCGGGAGCTGGGGCCAACGTCCTGACTTTC; CDR3aa: CASSEIAGAGANVLTF
v_gene: TRBV6-2/TRBV6-3; d_gene: .; abundance: .; j_gene: TRBJ1-5; CDR3nt: TGTGCCAGCAGCAGCGGACAGTTCCTAAGCAATCAGCCCCAGCATTTT; CDR3aa: CASSSGQFLSNQPQHF
v_gene: TRBV27; d_gene: TRBD2; abundance: few; j_gene: TRBJ2-5; CDR3nt: TGTGCCAGCGGAAAAAGACCCATACTAGCGCATTCACCATTACAAGAGACCCAGTACTTC; CDR3aa: CASGKRPILAHSPLQETQYF
v_gene: TRBV12-3/TRBV12-4; d_gene: .; abundance: once; j_gene: TRBJ2-4; CDR3nt: TGTGCCAGCAGTTTTAATGGGGGCGGCATAGCCAAAAACATTCAGTACTTC; CDR3aa: CASSFNGGGIAKNIQYF
v_gene: TRBV6-1; d_gene: TRBD1; abundance: few; j_gene: TRBJ1-2; CDR3nt: TGTGCCAGCAGTGAAGAGGAGGGGGCAGGCTATGGCTACACCTTC; CDR3aa: CASSEEEGAGYGYTF
v_gene: TRBV11-2; d_gene: .; abundance: once; j_gene: TRBJ2-7; CDR3nt: TGTGCCAGCAGCTTAGGTGGAGTCGAGCAGTACTTC; CDR3aa: CASSLGGVEQYF
v_gene: TRBV7-9; d_gene: .; abundance: .; j_gene: TRBJ2-6; CDR3nt: TGTGCCAGCAGCTTATTAGGGGGACAAGCTGGGGCCAACGTCCTGACTTTC; CDR3aa: CASSLLGGQAGANVLTF
v_gene: TRBV6-2/TRBV6-3; d_gene: TRBD2; abundance: .; j_gene: TRBJ2-1; CDR3nt: TGTGCCAGCAGTTACCTAGCGGGATTCGGCAATGAGCAGTTCTTC; CDR3aa: CASSYLAGFGNEQFF
v_gene: TRBV6-1; d_gene: .; abundance: .; j_gene: TRBJ2-1; CDR3nt: TGTGCCAGCAGTTGGGCTAGCGAACCTTACAATGAGCAGTTCTTC; CDR3aa: CASSWASEPYNEQFF
v_gene: TRBV18; d_gene: .; abundance: .; j_gene: TRBJ1-2; CDR3nt: TGTGCCAGCTCACCACCGTCGGGGGCGCGGTATGGCTACACCTTC; CDR3aa: CASSPPSGARYGYTF
v_gene: TRBV6-5; d_gene: TRBD2; abundance: large; j_gene: TRBJ2-7; CDR3nt: TGTGCCAGCAGGCCCCGGACTAGCGGGACCTCTGGCGAGCAGTACTTC; CDR3aa: CASRPRTSGTSGEQYF
v_gene: TRBV15; d_gene: TRBD2; abundance: medium-sized; j_gene: TRBJ2-5; CDR3nt: TGTGCCACCAGCCTTGGGACTAGCGGGAGCGAGACCCAGTACTTC; CDR3aa: CATSLGTSGSETQYF
v_gene: TRBV6-2/TRBV6-3; d_gene: TRBD2; abundance: few; j_gene: TRBJ2-5; CDR3nt: TGTGCCAGCAGTTACGGGGTAGCGGGAGGTCAAGAGACCCAGTACTTC; CDR3aa: CASSYGVAGGQETQYF
v_gene: TRBV10-3; d_gene: .; abundance: few; j_gene: TRBJ2-2; CDR3nt: TGTGCCATAGAAGGAGGGTTTACCGGGGAGCTGTTTTTT; CDR3aa: CAIEGGFTGELFF
v_gene: TRBV19; d_gene: .; abundance: few; j_gene: TRBJ1-1; CDR3nt: TGTGCCAGTAGTATCGGACAGCAAAACACTGAAGCTTTCTTT; CDR3aa: CASSIGQQNTEAFF
v_gene: TRBV6-2/TRBV6-3; d_gene: .; abundance: medium-sized; j_gene: TRBJ2-1; CDR3nt: TGTGCCAGCAGTTACCGGCAGGGTCGTGAGCAGTTCTTC; CDR3aa: CASSYRQGREQFF
v_gene: TRBV7-9; d_gene: TRBD1; abundance: few; j_gene: TRBJ1-2; CDR3nt: TGTGCCAGCAGTTCTGGGACAGGGGGCTTCTTCTATGGCTACACCTTC; CDR3aa: CASSSGTGGFFYGYTF
v_gene: TRBV6-6; d_gene: .; abundance: .; j_gene: TRBJ1-2; CDR3nt: TGTGCCAGCAGTGATAACGAGGGCTATGGCTACACCTTC; CDR3aa: CASSDNEGYGYTF